This T cell receptor (beta chain) stems from a study of Graves' ophthalmopathy and Graves' hyperthyroidism. The CDR3 sequence is 13 residues long. Trimming removed 8 bases at V and 4 bases at J, with 15 bases between. From germline, CDR1 is MNHNS and CDR2 SASEGT. TCR beta CDR3 regions were amplified from RNA transcripts. RT-PCR with HTBI primers came first, then second-round multiplex PCR. TCRdb processed the multiplex PCR reads anew with MiXCR; each CDR3 protein has one entry. Of 300,000 to 350,000 distinct CDR3 sequences in the sample, 17% were seen once. The sequencing sample was made of peripheral blood. The rearrangement links TRBV6-1 to TRBJ2-7; D may be TRBD1 (6 bases). The receptor comes from an adult man with Graves' ophthalmopathy. The CDR3 loop reads CASRKDRQYEQYF. CDR3 DNA: TGTGCCAGCCGCAAGGACAGACAATACGAGCAGTACTTC.